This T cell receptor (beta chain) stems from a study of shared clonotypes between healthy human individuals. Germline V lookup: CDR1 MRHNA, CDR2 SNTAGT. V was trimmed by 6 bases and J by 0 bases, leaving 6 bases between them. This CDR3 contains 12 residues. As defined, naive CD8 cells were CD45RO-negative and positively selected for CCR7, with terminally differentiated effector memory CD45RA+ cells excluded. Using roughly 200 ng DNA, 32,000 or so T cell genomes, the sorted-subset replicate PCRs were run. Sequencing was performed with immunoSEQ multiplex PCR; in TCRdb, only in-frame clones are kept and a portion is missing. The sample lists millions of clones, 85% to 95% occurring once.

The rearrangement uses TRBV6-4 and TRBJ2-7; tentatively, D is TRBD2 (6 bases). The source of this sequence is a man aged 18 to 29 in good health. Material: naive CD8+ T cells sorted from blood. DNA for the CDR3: TGTGCCAGCAGGCGGGACTCCTACGAGCAGTACTTC. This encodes CASRRDSYEQYF.